Described below is a single TCR beta chain sequence and its context. The data belong to a study of T cells after yellow fever vaccination. The CDR3 runs 11 residues. The germline gives CDR1 SGHAT, CDR2 FQDESV (reference sequence). Trimming left V 3 bases short and J 11 bases short, with 8 bases between. UMIs were added to TCR cDNA along with a universal primer site when it was made by 5'RACE template switching. TCRdb recomputed calls from the 5' RACE reads with MiXCR, one row per CDR3 protein. This table holds around 590,000 distinct CDR3 sequences, 10% to 15% found once. The specimen was PBMCs, collected on the day of the yellow fever booster vaccination. The clonotype was recovered from a man aged 25-45 years who received the YFV17D yellow fever vaccine. The J gene is TRBJ2-4, the V gene TRBV11-1; D is undetermined. The CDR3 DNA reads TGTGCCAGCAGCTTGAGCGAAGTTCAGTACTTC. Its protein is CASSLSEVQYF.